This T cell receptor beta chain derives from a study of blood T cell repertoires in COVID-19. In the source study's methods: Amplification from reference gene primers served as the basis for estimated nucleated cell counts. The assay was immunoSEQ multiplex PCR, and TCRdb's table has in-frame clones only and misses some. V, J and clone size were drawn from that table, and D and trimming were deduced from the DNA. The sample shows some 100,000 clones, 80% of them seen only once. CDR1 and CDR2 (germline): KGHSH, LQKENI. There are 16 residues in the CDR3. V lost 4 bases, J lost 5 bases, and 9 bases stayed unmatched.

The receptor comes from a human donor in a cohort sampled during active or convalescent COVID-19. Sequenced input: peripheral blood. The J gene is TRBJ1-1, the V gene TRBV18; 11 bases agree with TRBD1. The DNA of the CDR3 is TGTGCCAGCTCACGCTACCCGGGACAGGGGGTTACTGAAGCTTTCTTT. This codes for CASSRYPGQGVTEAFF.